This is a list of T cell receptor beta chains from one sample in a study of human T cells and chemical hapten exposure. TCRdb independently ran MiXCR on the RACE reads; one entry per CDR3 protein. The table shows 180,000 or so distinct CDR3 sequences, with roughly 14% occurring only once. The material was whole blood, obtained in connection with sensitization to the hapten diphenylcyclopropenone (DPC). These receptors were obtained from a woman aged 25 to 39 with alopecia areata. Some clones in this sample may be carry-over from other donors' samples. Each CDR3 is given with its conserved first and last residue. Each record gives: D gene, V gene, clone size, J gene, CDR3 DNA, CDR3 protein. The D gene is left open where the match is weak. Not all rows give a size; the values are once, few, many and, for expanded clones, a class.

TRBD2	TRBV20-1	few	TRBJ2-1	TGCAGTGCAATCAGCGGGAGGTCCTACAATGAGCAGTTCTTC	CSAISGRSYNEQFF
NA	TRBV11-1	NA	TRBJ2-7	TGTGCCAGCAGCTTAGATCAGCCAACAGACGAGCAGTACTTC	CASSLDQPTDEQYF
NA	TRBV7-8	NA	TRBJ2-7	TGTGCCAGCAGCGCCGGACAGCCTGGGGACGGGCAGTACTTC	CASSAGQPGDGQYF
NA	TRBV3-1	many	TRBJ2-1	TGTGCCAGCAGCCAAGATTGGGGGGGCTTGCAGCACAATGAGCAGTTCTTC	CASSQDWGGLQHNEQFF
TRBD2	TRBV20-1	NA	TRBJ2-5	TGCAGTGCTAGAGACCCGACTAGCGGGGGGTATGAGACCCAGTACTTC	CSARDPTSGGYETQYF
NA	TRBV29-1	few	TRBJ2-7	TGCAGCGTTGAATACGGATCCTACGAGCAGTACTTC	CSVEYGSYEQYF
NA	TRBV6-6	NA	TRBJ2-3	TGTGCCAGCACCCTGGGGACAGATACGCAGTATTTT	CASTLGTDTQYF
TRBD1	TRBV7-9	few	TRBJ2-7	TGTGCCAGCAGCAGGACCGGGACAGGGGGCTACGAGCAGTACTTC	CASSRTGTGGYEQYF
NA	TRBV5-1	few	TRBJ1-6	TGCGCCAGCAGCTTGGACAGCATGTTGGGTTCACCCCTCCACTTT	CASSLDSMLGSPLHF
NA	TRBV5-1	NA	TRBJ1-3	TGCGCCAGCAGCTTCGGAAGTCCTGGAAACACCATATATTTT	CASSFGSPGNTIYF
TRBD1	TRBV9	NA	TRBJ2-7	TGTGCCAGCAGCGTCCAACCGGGACAGGGAGGCGAGCAGTACTTC	CASSVQPGQGGEQYF
TRBD1	TRBV18	few	TRBJ2-5	TGTGCCAGCTCACCGGGACAGCTGACCCAAGAGACCCAGTACTTC	CASSPGQLTQETQYF
TRBD2	TRBV19	NA	TRBJ2-5	TGTGCCAGTAGTAACTTACGGGGGGTTGAAGAGACCCAGTACTTC	CASSNLRGVEETQYF
NA	TRBV10-3	NA	TRBJ2-3	TGTGCCATCAGACCACAGGGTTCGAGCACAGATACGCAGTATTTT	CAIRPQGSSTDTQYF
NA	TRBV6-5	many	TRBJ1-2	TGTGCCAGCAGTTACTCATCTTCCGGGCCCTATGGCTACACCTTC	CASSYSSSGPYGYTF
TRBD1	TRBV24-1	few	TRBJ1-1	TGTGCCACCAGTGATTCGACAGGGATGACTGAAGCTTTCTTT	CATSDSTGMTEAFF
NA	TRBV11-2	NA	TRBJ2-5	TGTGCCAGCAGCTTAGTAATTGCGGGCCAAGAGACCCAGTACTTC	CASSLVIAGQETQYF
TRBD1	TRBV6-2/TRBV6-3	many	TRBJ1-5	TGTGCCAGCAGTTACTGGGGACAGGGCGGGAGCAATCAGCCCCAGCATTTT	CASSYWGQGGSNQPQHF
NA	TRBV29-1	NA	TRBJ2-3	TGTAGCGCAAAACTTGCAAATACGCAGTATTTT	CSAKLANTQYF
NA	TRBV20-1	many	TRBJ1-2	TGCAGTGCTACCACAGGGTTATTAGAGGGCTACACCTTC	CSATTGLLEGYTF
NA	TRBV28	NA	TRBJ1-5	TGTGCCAGCAGTTGGGCAGGGATCAATCAGCCCCAGCATTTT	CASSWAGINQPQHF
NA	TRBV20-1	many	TRBJ1-1	TGCAGTGCTAGAGGCAGGGTTTTTACTGAAGCTTTCTTT	CSARGRVFTEAFF
NA	TRBV18	few	TRBJ1-2	TGTGCCAGCTCGCGGGACCCAGGGGATGGCTACACCTTC	CASSRDPGDGYTF
TRBD2	TRBV19	few	TRBJ2-1	TGTGCCAGTAGTCGGGAGGAGCACAATGAGCAGTTCTTC	CASSREEHNEQFF
NA	TRBV9	NA	TRBJ2-5	TGTGCCAGCAGCGTAGCTTCGAGGGCGGAGACCCAGTACTTC	CASSVASRAETQYF
NA	TRBV29-1	many	TRBJ2-4	TGCAGCGTAACCCGACAGGGACTAGCCAAAAACATTCAGTACTTC	CSVTRQGLAKNIQYF
NA	TRBV15	many	TRBJ2-2	TGTGCCACCAGCAAAAATAGCGAGGCCACCGGGGAGCTGTTTTTT	CATSKNSEATGELFF
NA	TRBV6-2/TRBV6-3	once	TRBJ1-1	TGTGCCAGCAGGGAGTACAGCTTGAACACTGAAGCTTTCTTT	CASREYSLNTEAFF
NA	TRBV18	NA	TRBJ2-3	TGTGCCAGCTCACCATTCCGGGACCGTAGCACAGATACGCAGTATTTT	CASSPFRDRSTDTQYF
TRBD1	TRBV29-1	few	TRBJ1-1	TGCAGCGTTCTGACAGGGGTAGCTTTCTTT	CSVLTGVAFF
NA	TRBV7-3	many	TRBJ2-2	TGTGCCAGCAGCCCCGGGACTGCCGGGGAGCTGTTTTTT	CASSPGTAGELFF
TRBD1	TRBV20-1	NA	TRBJ1-6	TGCAGTGCTAGAACGACAGGGTCTGATTCACCCCTCCACTTT	CSARTTGSDSPLHF
NA	TRBV12-3/TRBV12-4	few	TRBJ1-5	TGTGCCAGCAGCCCACTCCAGCCCCAGCATTTT	CASSPLQPQHF
NA	TRBV4-1	many	TRBJ1-6	TGCGCCAGCAGCCAAGAGGGGGACCTCTATAATTCACCCCTCCACTTT	CASSQEGDLYNSPLHF
NA	TRBV20-1	many	TRBJ1-6	TGCAGTGCTAGGACAACAGAGAATTCACCCCTCCACTTT	CSARTTENSPLHF
TRBD2	TRBV5-1	many	TRBJ2-1	TGCGCCAGCAGCCAGACTAGCGGGAGTTACAATGAGCAGTTCTTC	CASSQTSGSYNEQFF
TRBD1	TRBV18	few	TRBJ1-2	TGTGCCAGCTCATCGGGACAGGGGGAGACCTATGGCTACACCTTC	CASSSGQGETYGYTF
TRBD1	TRBV7-2	NA	TRBJ2-5	TGTGCCAGCAGCCCGGACAGGCCCCGGGAGACCCAGTACTTC	CASSPDRPRETQYF
NA	TRBV7-8	few	TRBJ2-3	TGTGCCAGCAGCTCCAGGTTACTAGTTACTTTCACAGATACGCAGTATTTT	CASSSRLLVTFTDTQYF
NA	TRBV30	few	TRBJ1-2	TGTGCCTGGAGTGGCGGGGACTATGGCTACACCTTC	CAWSGGDYGYTF
TRBD1	TRBV10-3	NA	TRBJ1-5	TGTGCCATCAGTCCCGGGGACAGGGGGCGCAATCAGCCCCAGCATTTT	CAISPGDRGRNQPQHF
TRBD1	TRBV13	few	TRBJ1-6	TGTGCCAGCAGCCCAGTGGGACAGGCCTATAATTCACCCCTCCACTTT	CASSPVGQAYNSPLHF